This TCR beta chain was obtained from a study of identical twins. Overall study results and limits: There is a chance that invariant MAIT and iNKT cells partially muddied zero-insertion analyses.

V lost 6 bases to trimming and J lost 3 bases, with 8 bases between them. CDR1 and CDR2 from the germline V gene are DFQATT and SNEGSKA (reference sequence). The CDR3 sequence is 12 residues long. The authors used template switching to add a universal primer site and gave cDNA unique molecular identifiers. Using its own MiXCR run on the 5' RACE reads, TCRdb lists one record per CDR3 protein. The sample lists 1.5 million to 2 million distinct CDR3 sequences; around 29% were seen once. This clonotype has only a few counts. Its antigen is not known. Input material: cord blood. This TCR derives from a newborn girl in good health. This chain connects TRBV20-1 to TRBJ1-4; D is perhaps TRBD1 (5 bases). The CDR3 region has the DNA TGCAGTGCCAGGGACCCTAATGAAAAACTGTTTTTT. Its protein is CSARDPNEKLFF.